What follows are 31 T cell receptor beta chains derived from one specimen sequenced in a study of response to subunit inactivated influenza vaccine (dated by TCRdb to the late 2010s). Receptor libraries were prepared by RT-PCR. The sample was run on an Illumina HiSeq 2500. Using fastp at Q25 and MiXCR, TCRdb reprocessed the public reads and kept productive beta chains. Duplicate CDR3 protein sequences are folded into a single record with the most common DNA and genes. The table for this sample lists more than 700,000 distinct CDR3 sequences; over 20% of them were counted only once. Jointly, the top ten make up roughly a tenth of the sample. The specimen was PBMCs from blood, collected about 5 days after vaccination. These receptors were collected from a man aged 50 to 60 who received an inactivated influenza vaccine. Donor details come from another sample of the same person, matched by shared clones.

CDR3 DNA sequence: TGCAGTGCCACCCGCGAGGGGCCAAGGGGCGAGCAGTACTTC. Amino acid sequence: CSATREGPRGEQYF. J is TRBJ2-7 and V is TRBV20-1; the D call may be TRBD1 or TRBD2 (5 bases each). Germline values: CDR1 DFQATT, CDR2 SNEGSKA (reference sequence). This CDR3 has 14 residues. Between the trimmed V and J ends, which lost 6 bases and 6 bases, there was a span of 21 bases.

The chain couples TRBV28 to TRBJ2-7; 8 bases match TRBD1. J lost 0 bases, V lost 3 bases, and 4 bases had no gene match. CDR3 length equals 15 residues. CDR1 and CDR2 from the germline V gene are MDHEN and SYDVKM. CDR3 in amino acids: CASSFQGAPSYEQYF. CDR3 in DNA: TGTGCCAGCAGTTTCCAGGGGGCTCCCTCCTACGAGCAGTACTTC.

This chain connects TRBV7-9 to TRBJ2-2; the D is unclear. Trimming removed 0 bases at V and 3 bases at J, with 14 bases between. Per germline, CDR1 SEHNR and CDR2 FQNEAQ (reference sequence). There are 17 residues in the CDR3. CDR3 residues: CASSLASNLPYTGELFF. The CDR3 nucleotides read TGTGCCAGCAGCTTAGCATCAAATCTGCCGTACACCGGGGAGCTGTTTTTT. Full variable domain (missing parts from reference TRBV7-9 and TRBJ2-2): DTGVSQNPRHKITKRGQNVTFRCDPISEHNRLYWYRQTLGQGPEFLTYFQNEAQLEKSRLLSDRFSAERPKGSFSTLEIQRTEQGDSAMYLCASSLASNLPYTGELFFGEGSRLTVL.

The chain joins TRBV18 to TRBJ1-3; D remains unclear. CDR1 and CDR2 from the germline V gene are KGHSH and LQKENI. V lost 3 bases to trimming and J lost 0 bases, with 12 bases between them. CDR3 length: 16 residues. The CDR3 here is CASSPSTVISGNTIYF. The CDR3 DNA reads as TGTGCCAGCTCACCGAGTACAGTAATCTCTGGAAACACCATATATTTT. Using reference TRBV18 and TRBJ1-3 for the parts outside the CDR3, the full variable domain is NAGVMQNPRHLVRRRGQEARLRCSPMKGHSHVYWYRQLPEEGLKFMVYLQKENIIDESGMPKERFSAEFPKEGPSILRIQQVVRGDSAAYFCASSPSTVISGNTIYFGEGSWLTVV.

This chain joins TRBV12-3 or TRBV12-4 and TRBJ2-1; 9 bases map to TRBD1. After removal of 5 bases from V and 6 bases from J, the junction contained 11 bases not matched to a gene. The length of the CDR3 is 16 residues. Here the CDR3 reads CASSPPPGQGINEQFF. The CDR3 coding sequence is TGTGCCAGCAGTCCCCCACCGGGACAGGGCATCAATGAGCAGTTCTTC.

Ten or more counts support this clonotype. This chain uses TRBV7-8 with TRBJ1-2; TRBD1 agrees at 7 bases. V shed 1 base, J shed 4 bases, and the junction held 9 bases outside the gene matches. The CDR3 is 16 amino acids. Germline V gives CDR1 SGHVS, CDR2 FQNEAQ. The CDR3 sequence is CASSLVNRGAGYGYTF. CDR3 nucleotide sequence: TGTGCCAGCAGCTTAGTTAACAGGGGCGCCGGCTATGGCTACACCTTC.

J is TRBJ1-5 and V is TRBV6-2 or TRBV6-3; D unclear. V was cut by 3 bases and J by 2 bases, with 14 bases left in between. This CDR3 region has 16 residues. In germline, CDR1 is MNHEY, CDR2 SVGEGT. The CDR3 nucleotides are TGTGCCAGCAGTTATGGCGTGGCGTTAGGCAATCAGCCCCAGCATTTT. This gives the protein CASSYGVALGNQPQHF.

This clonotype appeared a few times. This rearrangement joins TRBV4-1 to TRBJ2-7; a possible D gene is TRBD1 (5 bases). V lost 3 bases and J 2 bases, leaving 17 bases between the germline ends. This CDR3 is 16 amino acids long. Germline loops: CDR1 MGHRA, CDR2 YSYEKL. CDR3 in DNA: TGCGCCAGCAGCCACCCTTGGGGCAGAAGCCCCTACGAGCAGTACTTC. As protein: CASSHPWGRSPYEQYF.

V gene TRBV4-2 combines with J gene TRBJ1-4; TRBD1 matches at 11 bases. With V trimmed by 0 bases and J by 7 bases, 10 bases remained unmatched. Germline CDR1 and CDR2: LGHNA and YNFKEQ. The CDR3 runs 18 residues. CDR3: CASSQDARTGGRIEKLFF. DNA of the CDR3: TGTGCCAGCAGCCAAGATGCCAGGACAGGGGGCAGAATTGAAAAACTGTTTTTT.

V and J are TRBV5-1 and TRBJ2-5; D remains ambiguous. CDR3 size: 13 residues. V was trimmed by 0 bases and J by 5 bases, leaving 8 bases between them. Germline values: CDR1 SGHRS, CDR2 YFSETQ. The CDR3 region is CASSLATAETQYF. The DNA of the CDR3 is TGCGCCAGCAGCTTGGCCACAGCCGAGACCCAGTACTTC.

This clonotype turned up a few times. This sequence joins TRBV20-1 and TRBJ2-1; 8 positions match TRBD2. Trimming took 2 bases from V and 8 from J; bases not matched to a gene: 11. Per the germline V gene, CDR1 is DFQATT and CDR2 is SNEGSKA (reference sequence). The CDR3 is 15 amino acids. The CDR3 nucleotides are TGCAGTGCTAGATTGCCGGGGGGGCGGTCTCATGAGCAGTTCTTC. The encoded protein is CSARLPGGRSHEQFF.

V and J are TRBV4-3 and TRBJ2-5; D gene unclear. Germline V gene data show CDR1 as LGHNA and CDR2 as YSLEER. The CDR3 contains 13 residues. The V gene lost 4 bases and the J gene lost 5 bases, with 11 bases spanning the gap. DNA for the CDR3: TGCGCCAGCAGCCCCCAAGCCAAGGAGACCCAGTACTTC. Translated: CASSPQAKETQYF.

This chain joins TRBV30 and TRBJ1-2; TRBD1 matches 10 bases. The length of the CDR3 is 15 residues. V dropped 1 base and J dropped 7; count of bases not matched to a gene: 9. The V gene's germline CDR1 is GTSNPN and CDR2 SVGIG (reference sequence). CDR3 DNA: TGTGCCTGGAGTGAACCCGGGACAGGGGTTGGTGGCTACACCTTC. Its translation is CAWSEPGTGVGGYTF.

As concerns this clonotype: This could be a read error, since a much larger clone is one nucleotide away. The chain uses TRBV27 and TRBJ1-1; D may be TRBD1 (5 bases). CDR1 MNHEY and CDR2 SMNVEV come from the germline V gene (reference sequence). V dropped 6 bases and J dropped 5 bases, with 7 bases sitting between them. The CDR3 covers 11 residues. The CDR3 coding sequence is TGTGCCAGCAGGAAGGGGACTGAAGCTTTCTTT. Residues: CASRKGTEAFF.

This clonotype occurred a few times. DNA for the CDR3: TGTGCCAGCAGTCACGGACAGGGAAACACCATATATTTT. Amino acids: CASSHGQGNTIYF. The chain joins TRBV12-3 or TRBV12-4 to TRBJ1-3; perhaps TRBD1 as D (6 bases). This CDR3 comprises 13 residues. Trimming took off 5 bases at V and 4 bases at J, with 9 bases between the two ends.

This clonotype was detected a few times. The CDR3 sequence is CASSFVLTGYNSPLHF. For the CDR3, the DNA is TGTGCCAGCAGTTTTGTCTTGACAGGCTATAATTCACCCCTCCACTTT. This rearrangement joins TRBV6-5 to TRBJ1-6; possibly TRBD1 for D (6 bases). In germline, CDR1 is MNHEY, CDR2 SVGAGI. V was trimmed by 4 bases and J by 3 bases, leaving 13 bases between them. There are 16 residues in the CDR3.

This clonotype was found once. The J gene is TRBJ2-1, the V gene TRBV11-2; 10 nucleotides line up with TRBD2. The germline V gene encodes CDR1 SGHAT and CDR2 FQNNGV. With V trimmed by 2 bases and J by 6 bases, 4 bases remained unmatched. CDR3 length: 15 residues. DNA for the CDR3: TGTGCCAGCAGCTTACAGCGGGGGGGCCGCAATGAGCAGTTCTTC. It translates to CASSLQRGGRNEQFF.

V is TRBV18 and J is TRBJ1-1; TRBD1 matches 8 bases. Germline lookup yields CDR1 KGHSH and CDR2 LQKENI. Germline trimming cut 2 bases from V and 4 bases from J; bases unmatched to any gene: 6. CDR3 size: 15 residues. For the CDR3, the DNA is TGTGCCAGCTCACCATCAGGGGGCGTGAGCACTGAAGCTTTCTTT. The encoded protein is CASSPSGGVSTEAFF.

This clonotype occurred a few times. The gene calls are TRBV5-1 and TRBJ2-1; D might be TRBD1 (6 bases). The CDR3 extends over 16 amino acids. Germline-derived CDR1 and CDR2 are SGHRS and YFSETQ. Trimming left V 3 bases short and J 0 bases short, with 13 bases between. CDR3: CASSSWGQSSYNEQFF. CDR3 sequence (DNA): TGCGCCAGCAGCTCTTGGGGGCAGAGCTCCTACAATGAGCAGTTCTTC. Variable domain in full (rest from reference TRBV5-1 and TRBJ2-1): KAGVTQTPRYLIKTRGQQVTLSCSPISGHRSVSWYQQTPGQGLQFLFEYFSETQRNKGNFPGRFSGRQFSNSRSEMNVSTLELGDSALYLCASSSWGQSSYNEQFFGPGTRLTVL.

This clonotype was observed a few times. This chain joins TRBV12-3 or TRBV12-4 and TRBJ1-3; no clear D gene. Trimming shortened V by 1 base and J by 4 bases, and 17 bases separated the two germline ends. This CDR3 comprises 17 residues. The CDR3 spells CASSLGAVLGLGNTIYF. The DNA of the CDR3 is TGTGCCAGCAGTTTAGGGGCGGTTCTTGGCCTCGGAAACACCATATATTTT.

J is TRBJ2-1 and V is TRBV5-1; D not resolved. CDR1 and CDR2 (germline): SGHRS, YFSETQ. V was shortened by 0 bases and J by 3 bases, with 13 bases between the two germline ends. CDR3 size: 16 residues. As DNA, the CDR3 is TGCGCCAGCAGCTTGGTTGATGAACTTTTCTACAATGAGCAGTTCTTC. It translates to CASSLVDELFYNEQFF.

The sample holds a few counts of this clonotype. The CDR3 region is CSARTSGAYEQYF. The CDR3 DNA is TGCAGTGCGAGGACTAGCGGGGCCTACGAGCAGTACTTC. This chain joins TRBV20-1 and TRBJ2-7, with 12 bases that match TRBD2. Germline-derived CDR1 and CDR2 are DFQATT and SNEGSKA (reference sequence). V was clipped by 6 bases and J by 2 bases; unmatched bases: 2. The CDR3 consists of 13 residues.

The V and J genes are TRBV12-3 or TRBV12-4 and TRBJ2-1, with no clear D. Trimming took 5 bases from V and 9 from J, leaving 14 bases between them. The CDR3 length is 13 residues. The CDR3 region is CASSPGPTGEQFF. The CDR3 region has the DNA TGTGCCAGCAGTCCTGGACCGACCGGTGAGCAGTTCTTC.

This clonotype has more than one count but fewer than ten. This sequence joins TRBV20-1 and TRBJ2-5, with 10 positions matching TRBD2. V dropped 2 bases and J dropped 2; count of bases not matched to a gene: 5. Germline CDR1 reads DFQATT; CDR2 reads SNEGSKA (reference sequence). The CDR3 runs 15 residues. The CDR3 protein is CSARPSGRVQETQYF. In nucleotides, the CDR3 is TGCAGTGCTAGACCCAGCGGGAGGGTTCAAGAGACCCAGTACTTC.

The chain links TRBV28 to TRBJ1-2; D unresolved. The germline V gene has CDR1 MDHEN and CDR2 SYDVKM. This CDR3 is 14 amino acids long. Trimming left V 2 bases short and J 4 bases short, with 11 bases between. The CDR3 loop reads CASSLNPELYGYTF. The CDR3 region has the DNA TGTGCCAGCAGTTTAAACCCTGAGCTCTATGGCTACACCTTC.

This clonotype occurred a few times. V usage is TRBV2 and J usage is TRBJ2-7, with 7 bases fitting TRBD1. Germline loops: CDR1 SNHLY, CDR2 FYNNEI. J gave up 3 bases and V 1 base, and 9 bases lay outside the gene matches. The CDR3 contains 16 residues. CDR3 region: CASSEGEQGFFYEQYF. The CDR3 DNA reads TGTGCCAGCAGTGAAGGCGAACAGGGGTTTTTCTACGAGCAGTACTTC. The full variable domain, rest sourced from reference TRBV2 and TRBJ2-7, is EPEVTQTPSHQVTQMGQEVILRCVPISNHLYFYWYRQILGQKVEFLVSFYNNEISEKSEIFDDQFSVERPDGSNFTLKIRSTKLEDSAMYFCASSEGEQGFFYEQYFGPGTRLTVT.

This chain connects TRBV5-1 to TRBJ2-7, with TRBD1 matching over 9 bases. This CDR3 contains 14 residues. V trimming: 2 bases; J trimming: 6 bases; junction bases outside the gene matches: 6. CDR1 is SGHRS, CDR2 YFSETQ, per germline. The CDR3 here is CASSFGTGSREQYF. The CDR3 bases are TGCGCCAGCAGCTTTGGGACAGGGTCCCGCGAGCAGTACTTC.

This clonotype was found once. The V and J genes are TRBV5-6 and TRBJ1-1; D unclear. Trimming removed 4 bases from V and 1 base from J, with 20 bases in between. The CDR3 consists of 17 residues. CDR1 is SGHDT, CDR2 YYEEEE, per germline. CDR3 bases: TGTGCCAGCAGCGACCTACAATTGGAGGTGTCGAACACTGAAGCTTTCTTT. It specifies CASSDLQLEVSNTEAFF.

Many counts were recorded for this clonotype. J is TRBJ2-7 and V is TRBV6-1; D unresolved. Trimming left V 10 bases short and J 0 bases short, with 16 bases between. Germline CDR1 reads MNHNS; CDR2 reads SASEGT. This CDR3 comprises 14 residues. CDR3 sequence: CATLLIRSSYEQYF. CDR3 sequence (DNA): TGTGCCACCCTGCTGATCCGGTCCTCCTACGAGCAGTACTTC.

The chain has TRBV7-6 and TRBJ1-5; D not resolved. This CDR3 is built from 20 residues. CDR1 and CDR2 (germline): SGHVS, FNYEAQ. Trimming cost V 3 bases and J 1 base, with 25 bases left between them. CDR3 in amino acids: CASSFSRRIRQPMSNQPQHF. In nucleotides, the CDR3 is TGTGCCAGCAGCTTTTCGAGGAGGATTCGCCAACCGATGAGCAATCAGCCCCAGCATTTT.

This rearrangement joins TRBV14 to TRBJ1-2, with D tentatively TRBD1 (5 bases). Per the germline V gene, CDR1 is SGHDN and CDR2 is FVKESK. This CDR3 is 14 amino acids long. V gave up 4 bases and J gave up 4 bases, with 13 bases separating them. Here the CDR3 DNA reads TGTGCCAGCAGCCTGACAGCGGCCGGCTATGGCTACACCTTC. It specifies CASSLTAAGYGYTF.